This TCR beta chain was sequenced during a study of shared clonotypes between healthy human individuals. Repertoires were generated with immunoSEQ multiplex PCR, while TCRdb's copy carries only in-frame clones and drops some. The table has about 2.4 million clones, around nine tenths seen once. Nashville, Tennessee was home to all donors, who were Caucasian adults. CD45RA+ naive and CD45RA-negative memory subsets were separated from CD4+ cells. General study points: It was observed that approximately 5% of naive CD4 clonotypes were shared across a few donors. It was the non-shared clonotypes that had lower generation probabilities than clonotypes shared by all four donors.

With respect to this clone: Its target is not known. The same CDR3 arises from other DNA sequences in this sample as well.

The source is a man aged 18 to 29 in good health. Sequenced input: naive CD4+ T cells sorted from blood. Stated subset: CD45RA+ positively selected.

This CDR3 is CASSPASYEQYF. The CDR3 coding sequence is TGTGCCAGCTCACCGGCTTCCTACGAGCAGTACTTC. The chain joins TRBV18 to TRBJ2-7; the D is unclear. Germline CDR1 reads KGHSH; CDR2 reads LQKENI. The CDR3 is 12 residues long. V was trimmed by 3 bases and J by 1 base, leaving 4 bases between them.